Below are 14 T cell receptor beta chains sequenced from a single sample in a study of shared clonotypes between healthy human individuals. The assay was immunoSEQ multiplex PCR, and TCRdb's table has in-frame clones only and misses some. Among 2,100,000 or so clones, more than 90% were seen once, and the ten largest hold around 0.13%. The sequenced sample consisted of naive CD4+ T cells sorted from blood. Noted subset: CD45RA+ positively selected. Receptors were obtained from a man younger than 30 in good health.

This chain connects TRBV2 to TRBJ2-7, with 11 bases that match TRBD1. The V gene's germline CDR1 is SNHLY and CDR2 FYNNEI. V was pared by 10 bases and J by 9 bases, with 14 bases of the junction left unmatched. CDR3 length: 14 amino acids. CDR3 coding DNA: TGTGCCACCTTCGGACAGGGGGCTGGCGGAGGGCAGTACTTC. This encodes CATFGQGAGGGQYF.

This clone was observed a single time. V and J are TRBV11-2 and TRBJ2-5; 8 nucleotides line up with TRBD1. Germline V gene lookup returns CDR1 SGHAT and CDR2 FQNNGV. Losses at the gene ends were 7 bases for V and 5 bases for J; bases not matched to a gene: 12. The CDR3 loop spans 15 amino acids. The DNA for the CDR3 is TGTGCCAGCACCACCCAGGGGGCGGCCGGGGAGACCCAGTACTTC. Its protein is CASTTQGAAGETQYF.

Note on this clone: The junction shows a germline mismatch at one end, possibly a read error. V usage is TRBV7-3 and J usage is TRBJ1-3, with TRBD1 identical over 8 bases. CDR3 size: 15 residues. From germline, CDR1 is SGHTA and CDR2 FQGTGA. CDR3 nucleotides: TGTGCCAGCAGCTTACAGGGGGCGCCTGGAGACACCATATATTTT. This sequence encodes CASSLQGAPGDTIYF.

This clone occurred once. The chain links TRBV19 to TRBJ2-3; D gene unclear. CDR3 length: 13 residues. In germline, CDR1 is LNHDA, CDR2 SQIVND (reference sequence). V was trimmed by 6 bases and J by 1 base, leaving 8 bases between them. The CDR3 nucleotides read TGTGCCAGTAGATTTGCTGGCACAGATACGCAGTATTTT. Its protein is CASRFAGTDTQYF.

V usage is TRBV23-1 and J usage is TRBJ1-5; 9 bases are shared with TRBD1. Being an ORF, TRBV23-1 has a function that is uncertain. The CDR3 extends over 17 amino acids. V shed 4 bases and J 4 bases; nucleotides not matched to a gene: 11. Here the CDR3 reads CASSPLQGQGDNQPQHF. The CDR3 DNA reads TGCGCCAGCAGTCCCCTCCAGGGACAGGGAGATAATCAGCCCCAGCATTTT.

This clone appeared once. The gene calls are TRBV27 and TRBJ2-7; 9 bases align to TRBD2. The CDR3 loop spans 18 amino acids. Germline values: CDR1 MNHEY, CDR2 SMNVEV (reference sequence). V trimming: 5 bases; J trimming: 4 bases; junction bases outside the gene matches: 18. CDR3 nucleotide sequence: TGTGCCAGCAGTCCGCCGGGCGGAGCGGGAGGAACTGGTTACGAGCAGTACTTC. Encoded protein: CASSPPGGAGGTGYEQYF.

The rearrangement joins TRBV6-5 to TRBJ1-5; no firm D call. Germline V lookup: CDR1 MNHEY, CDR2 SVGAGI. V lost 6 bases and J lost 4, with 13 bases in between. This CDR3 contains 14 residues. The CDR3 region has the DNA TGTGCCAGCAGCCTTACCCAGTGGAATCAGCCCCAGCATTTT. It translates to CASSLTQWNQPQHF.

The sample holds one count of this clone. In DNA, the CDR3 is TGCGCCAGCAGCTACGGGGGCCCAGATACGCAGTATTTT. This encodes CASSYGGPDTQYF. The rearrangement uses TRBV5-1 and TRBJ2-3; the D call may be TRBD1 or TRBD2 (6 bases each). The ends were cut back, 3 bases at V and 4 bases at J, with 9 bases in the middle. The V gene's germline CDR1 is SGHRS and CDR2 YFSETQ. This CDR3 comprises 13 residues. The full variable domain, with the rest looked up from reference TRBV5-1 and TRBJ2-3, is KAGVTQTPRYLIKTRGQQVTLSCSPISGHRSVSWYQQTPGQGLQFLFEYFSETQRNKGNFPGRFSGRQFSNSRSEMNVSTLELGDSALYLCASSYGGPDTQYFGPGTRLTVL.

This clone was found once. The V call is TRBV5-1, the J call TRBJ2-2, with 7 bases aligning to TRBD1. This CDR3 is 14 amino acids long. Trimming removed 5 bases from V and 7 bases from J; junction bases left unmatched: 8. Germline lookup yields CDR1 SGHRS and CDR2 YFSETQ. CDR3 in amino acids: CASSPDRDGGELFF. The CDR3 region has the DNA TGCGCCAGCAGTCCCGACAGGGATGGCGGGGAGCTGTTTTTT.

This clone was detected only a few times. The chain combines TRBV29-1 with TRBJ1-1; no definite D call. The CDR3 spans 11 residues. CDR1 SQVTM and CDR2 ANQGSEA come from the germline V gene. The V gene lost 5 bases and the J gene lost 7 bases, with 11 bases spanning the gap. CDR3 nucleotide sequence: TGCAGCGTTCCAGTAGAAGGTGAAGCTTTCTTT. Protein sequence: CSVPVEGEAFF.

The chain joins TRBV7-9 to TRBJ2-1; 7 bases are a match to TRBD2. Germline V lookup: CDR1 SEHNR, CDR2 FQNEAQ (reference sequence). CDR3 length: 17 residues. The V gene end was trimmed by 3 bases and the J gene end by 4 bases; junction bases not matched to a gene: 12. The CDR3 loop is CASSFTGLGGGYNEQFF. CDR3 bases: TGTGCCAGCAGCTTTACGGGCCTAGGCGGGGGATACAATGAGCAGTTCTTC.

The chain recombines TRBV5-5 with TRBJ1-5; 7 nucleotides align to TRBD1. Trimming cost V 0 bases and J 3 bases; bases outside gene matches: 6. CDR1 and CDR2 (germline): SGHKS, YYEKEE (reference sequence). The CDR3 extends over 16 amino acids. CDR3 amino acids: CASSLGTGAYNQPQHF. The CDR3 region has the DNA TGTGCCAGCAGCTTGGGGACAGGAGCCTACAATCAGCCCCAGCATTTT.

The chain is built from TRBV5-6 and TRBJ1-5; TRBD1 agrees at 9 bases. There are 15 residues in the CDR3. In germline, CDR1 is SGHDT, CDR2 YYEEEE. The V and J ends lost 4 bases and 2 bases, in that order; junction bases with no gene match: 4. The CDR3 DNA reads as TGTGCCAGCAGCCAACAGGGGGCCGGCAATCAGCCCCAGCATTTT. Its translation: CASSQQGAGNQPQHF. The full variable domain, completed using reference TRBV5-6 and TRBJ1-5, is DAGVTQSPTHLIKTRGQQVTLRCSPKSGHDTVSWYQQALGQGPQFIFQYYEEEERQRGNFPDRFSGHQFPNYSSELNVNALLLGDSALYLCASSQQGAGNQPQHFGDGTRLSIL.

V is TRBV6-5 and J is TRBJ1-6, with a possible D match to TRBD1 (6 bases). Trimming took off 4 bases at V and 3 bases at J, with 10 bases between the two ends. The germline CDR1 and CDR2 sequences are MNHEY and SVGAGI. The CDR3 sequence is 15 residues long. As DNA, the CDR3 is TGTGCCAGCAGTTTTGGACAGCTCTATAATTCACCCCTCCACTTT. Its translation is CASSFGQLYNSPLHF.